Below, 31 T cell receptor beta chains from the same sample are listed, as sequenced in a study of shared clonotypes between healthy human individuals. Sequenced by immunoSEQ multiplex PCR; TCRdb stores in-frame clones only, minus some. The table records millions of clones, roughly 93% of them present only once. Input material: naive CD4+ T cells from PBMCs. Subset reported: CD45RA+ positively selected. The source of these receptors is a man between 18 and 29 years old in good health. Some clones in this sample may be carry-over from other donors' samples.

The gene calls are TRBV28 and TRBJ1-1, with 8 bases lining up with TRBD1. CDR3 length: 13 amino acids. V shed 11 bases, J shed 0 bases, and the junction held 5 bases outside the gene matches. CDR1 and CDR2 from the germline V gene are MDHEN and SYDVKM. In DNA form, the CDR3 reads TGTGCCGGACAGGGAGACTTGAACACTGAAGCTTTCTTT. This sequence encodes CAGQGDLNTEAFF. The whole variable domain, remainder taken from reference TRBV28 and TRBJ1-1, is DVKVTQSSRYLVKRTGEKVFLECVQDMDHENMFWYRQDPGLGLRLIYFSYDVKMKEKGDIPEGYSVSREKKERFSLILESASTNQTSMYLCAGQGDLNTEAFFGQGTRLTVV.

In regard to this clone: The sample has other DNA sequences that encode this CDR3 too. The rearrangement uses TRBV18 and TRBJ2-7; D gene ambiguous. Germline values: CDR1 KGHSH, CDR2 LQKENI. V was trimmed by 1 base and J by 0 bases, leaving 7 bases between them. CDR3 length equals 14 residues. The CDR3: CASSPLGPSYEQYF. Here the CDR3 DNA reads TGTGCCAGCTCACCACTGGGCCCCTCCTACGAGCAGTACTTC.

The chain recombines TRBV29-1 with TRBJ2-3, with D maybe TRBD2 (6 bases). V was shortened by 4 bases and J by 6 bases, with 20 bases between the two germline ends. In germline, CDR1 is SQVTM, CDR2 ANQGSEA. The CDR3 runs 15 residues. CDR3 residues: CSVGRLVEGTDTQYF. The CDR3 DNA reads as TGCAGCGTTGGGCGACTAGTAGAGGGGACTGATACGCAGTATTTT.

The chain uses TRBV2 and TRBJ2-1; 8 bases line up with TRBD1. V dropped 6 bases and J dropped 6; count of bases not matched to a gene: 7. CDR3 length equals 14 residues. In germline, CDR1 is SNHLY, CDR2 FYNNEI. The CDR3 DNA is TGTGCCAGCAGCGGCAGGGGGCGGGTCAATGAGCAGTTCTTC. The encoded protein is CASSGRGRVNEQFF.

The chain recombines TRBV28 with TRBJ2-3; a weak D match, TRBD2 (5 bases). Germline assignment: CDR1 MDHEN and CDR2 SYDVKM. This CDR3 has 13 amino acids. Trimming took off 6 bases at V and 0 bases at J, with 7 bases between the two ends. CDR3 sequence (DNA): TGTGCCAGCAGGAGGACTAGCACAGATACGCAGTATTTT. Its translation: CASRRTSTDTQYF.

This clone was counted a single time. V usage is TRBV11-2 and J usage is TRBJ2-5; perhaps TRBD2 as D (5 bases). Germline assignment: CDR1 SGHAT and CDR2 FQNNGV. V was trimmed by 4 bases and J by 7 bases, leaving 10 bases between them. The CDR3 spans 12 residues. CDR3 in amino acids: CASSSGAGTQYF. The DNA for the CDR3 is TGTGCCAGCAGCTCGGGCGCGGGGACCCAGTACTTC.

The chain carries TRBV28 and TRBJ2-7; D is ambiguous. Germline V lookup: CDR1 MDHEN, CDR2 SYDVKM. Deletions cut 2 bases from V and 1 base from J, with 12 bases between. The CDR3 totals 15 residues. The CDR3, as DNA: TGTGCCAGCAGTTTACAGGCCTCCCGATCCTACGAGCAGTACTTC. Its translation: CASSLQASRSYEQYF.

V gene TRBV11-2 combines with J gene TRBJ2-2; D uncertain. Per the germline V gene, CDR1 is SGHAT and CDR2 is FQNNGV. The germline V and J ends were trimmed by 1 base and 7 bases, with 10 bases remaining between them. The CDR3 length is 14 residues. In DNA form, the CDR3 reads TGTGCCAGCAGCTTAGTGGCAGGTCACGGGGAGCTGTTTTTT. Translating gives CASSLVAGHGELFF.

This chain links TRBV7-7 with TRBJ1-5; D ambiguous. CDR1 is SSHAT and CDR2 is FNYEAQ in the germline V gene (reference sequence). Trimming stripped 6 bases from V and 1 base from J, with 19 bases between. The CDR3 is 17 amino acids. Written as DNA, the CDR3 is TGTGCCAGCAGGCCTCCCCTGGTAAAGAGGAGCAATCAGCCCCAGCATTTT. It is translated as CASRPPLVKRSNQPQHF.

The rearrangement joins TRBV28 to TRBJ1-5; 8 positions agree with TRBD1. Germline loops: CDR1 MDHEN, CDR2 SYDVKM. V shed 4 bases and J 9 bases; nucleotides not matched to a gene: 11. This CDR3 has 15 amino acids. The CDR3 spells CASSSTGTGQGPQHF. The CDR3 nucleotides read TGTGCCAGCAGTTCCACCGGGACAGGTCAAGGGCCCCAGCATTTT.

The CDR3 bases are TGCGCCAGCAGCTCGCTCGGGACATATTCGGGCACTGAAGCTTTCTTT. This translates into CASSSLGTYSGTEAFF. The chain carries TRBV5-1 and TRBJ1-1; D may be TRBD1 (6 bases). Germline CDR1 is SGHRS and CDR2 is YFSETQ. The CDR3 spans 16 residues. The V and J ends lost 3 bases and 4 bases respectively, with 19 bases between them.

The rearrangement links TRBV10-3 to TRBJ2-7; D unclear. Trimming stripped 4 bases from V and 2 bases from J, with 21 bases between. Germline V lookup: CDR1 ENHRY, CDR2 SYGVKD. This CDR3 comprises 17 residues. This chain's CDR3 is CAISGPGLSTQPYEQYF. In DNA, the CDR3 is TGTGCCATCAGTGGGCCGGGTCTCTCGACGCAACCCTACGAGCAGTACTTC.

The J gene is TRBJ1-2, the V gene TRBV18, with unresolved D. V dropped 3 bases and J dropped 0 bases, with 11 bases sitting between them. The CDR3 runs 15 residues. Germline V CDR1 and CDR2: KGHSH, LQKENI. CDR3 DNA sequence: TGTGCCAGCTCACCCCCCTCGTTAGCTAACTATGGCTACACCTTC. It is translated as CASSPPSLANYGYTF. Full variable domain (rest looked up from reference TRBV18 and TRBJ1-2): NAGVMQNPRHLVRRRGQEARLRCSPMKGHSHVYWYRQLPEEGLKFMVYLQKENIIDESGMPKERFSAEFPKEGPSILRIQQVVRGDSAAYFCASSPPSLANYGYTFGSGTRLTVV.

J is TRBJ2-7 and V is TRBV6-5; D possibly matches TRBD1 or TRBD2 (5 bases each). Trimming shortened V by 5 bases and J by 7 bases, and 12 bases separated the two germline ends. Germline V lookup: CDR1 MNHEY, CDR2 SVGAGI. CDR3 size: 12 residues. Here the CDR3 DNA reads TGTGCCAGCAGTACCCGGGGCGGAGAGCAGTACTTC. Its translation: CASSTRGGEQYF.

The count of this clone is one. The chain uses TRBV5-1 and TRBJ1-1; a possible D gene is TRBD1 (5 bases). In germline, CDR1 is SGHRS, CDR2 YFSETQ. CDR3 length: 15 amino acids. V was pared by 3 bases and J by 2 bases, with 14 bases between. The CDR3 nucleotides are TGCGCCAGCAGCTGGTCAGGGAAGGAAAACACTGAAGCTTTCTTT. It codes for CASSWSGKENTEAFF.

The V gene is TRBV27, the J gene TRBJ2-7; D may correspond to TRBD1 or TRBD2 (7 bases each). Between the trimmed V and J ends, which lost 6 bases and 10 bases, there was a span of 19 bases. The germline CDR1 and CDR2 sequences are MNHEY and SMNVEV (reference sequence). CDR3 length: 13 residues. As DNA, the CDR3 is TGTGCCAGCAGGCTGAAGGGAGGGGGCTTACAGTACTTC. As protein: CASRLKGGGLQYF.

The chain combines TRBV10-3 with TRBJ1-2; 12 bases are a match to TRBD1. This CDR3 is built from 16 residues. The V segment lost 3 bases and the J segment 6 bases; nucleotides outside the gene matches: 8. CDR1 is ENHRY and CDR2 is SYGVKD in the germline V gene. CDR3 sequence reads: CAISDLTGTGGNGYTF. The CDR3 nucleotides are TGTGCCATCAGTGATCTTACCGGGACAGGGGGCAATGGCTACACCTTC.

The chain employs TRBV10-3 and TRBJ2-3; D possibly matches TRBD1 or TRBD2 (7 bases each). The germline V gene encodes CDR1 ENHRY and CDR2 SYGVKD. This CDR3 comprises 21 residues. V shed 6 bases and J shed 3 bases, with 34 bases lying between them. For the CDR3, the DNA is TGTGCCATCAGACCCCACCTCGACAGGGTGATTCGGCGGGAGCGGACAGATACGCAGTATTTT. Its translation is CAIRPHLDRVIRRERTDTQYF.

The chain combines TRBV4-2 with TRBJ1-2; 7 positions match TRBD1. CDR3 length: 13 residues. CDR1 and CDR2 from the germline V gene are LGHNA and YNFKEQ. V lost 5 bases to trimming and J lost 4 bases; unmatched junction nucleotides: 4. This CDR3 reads CASSSTGIYGYTF. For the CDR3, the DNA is TGTGCCAGCAGCTCGACAGGGATCTATGGCTACACCTTC.

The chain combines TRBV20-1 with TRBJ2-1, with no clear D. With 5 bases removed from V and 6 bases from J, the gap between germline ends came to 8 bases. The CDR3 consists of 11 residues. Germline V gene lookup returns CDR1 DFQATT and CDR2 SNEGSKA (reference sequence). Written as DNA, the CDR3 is TGCAGTGCTGCTCAATCCAATGAGCAGTTCTTC. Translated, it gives CSAAQSNEQFF.

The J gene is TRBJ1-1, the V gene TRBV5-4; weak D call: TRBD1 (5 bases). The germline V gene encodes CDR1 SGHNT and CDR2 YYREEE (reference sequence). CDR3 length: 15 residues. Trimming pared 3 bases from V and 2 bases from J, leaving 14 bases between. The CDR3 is CASSSPGAANTEAFF. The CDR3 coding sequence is TGTGCCAGCAGCTCCCCCGGGGCAGCAAACACTGAAGCTTTCTTT.

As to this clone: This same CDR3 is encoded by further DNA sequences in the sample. The DNA of the CDR3 is TGTGCCAGCAGTTTAAGGCAGCTGAACACTGAAGCTTTCTTT. Protein sequence: CASSLRQLNTEAFF. The J gene is TRBJ1-1, the V gene TRBV28, with D unresolved. The V end lost 2 bases, the J end lost 0 bases, and 7 bases lay between the germline ends. The CDR3 has 14 residues. The germline CDR1 and CDR2 sequences are MDHEN and SYDVKM.

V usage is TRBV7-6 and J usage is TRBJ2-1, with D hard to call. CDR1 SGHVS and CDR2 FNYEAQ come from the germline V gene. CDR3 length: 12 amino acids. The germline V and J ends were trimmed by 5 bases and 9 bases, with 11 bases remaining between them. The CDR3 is CASSVRVSEQFF. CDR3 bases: TGTGCCAGCAGCGTTCGGGTGAGTGAGCAGTTCTTC. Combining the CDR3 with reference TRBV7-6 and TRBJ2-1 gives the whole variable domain GAGVSQSPRYKVTKRGQDVALRCDPISGHVSLYWYRQALGQGPEFLTYFNYEAQQDKSGLPNDRFSAERPEGSISTLTIQRTEQRDSAMYRCASSVRVSEQFFGPGTRLTVL.

CDR3 residues: CASSFGQGESNTQYF. The CDR3 DNA reads TGTGCCAGCAGCTTTGGACAGGGGGAATCGAATACGCAGTATTTT. The chain joins TRBV5-6 to TRBJ2-3, with 10 bases aligning to TRBD1. The J segment lost 7 bases and the V segment lost 2 bases, leaving 7 bases of the junction unmatched. The germline V gene encodes CDR1 SGHDT and CDR2 YYEEEE. The CDR3 has 15 amino acids.

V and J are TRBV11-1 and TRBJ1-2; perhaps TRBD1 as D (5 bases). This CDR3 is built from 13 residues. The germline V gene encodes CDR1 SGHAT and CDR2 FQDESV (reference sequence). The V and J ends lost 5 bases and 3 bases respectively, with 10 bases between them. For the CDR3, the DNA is TGTGCCAGCAGCGAGCGACAGCACTATGGCTACACCTTC. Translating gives CASSERQHYGYTF.

The CDR3 sequence: CASSLLGLARSSYEQYF. DNA of the CDR3: TGTGCCAGCAGTTTGTTAGGACTAGCGAGGAGCTCCTACGAGCAGTACTTC. The V and J genes are TRBV28 and TRBJ2-7; TRBD2 matches at 9 bases. This CDR3 is built from 17 residues. CDR1 is MDHEN, CDR2 SYDVKM, per germline. V lost 3 bases and J lost 0; bases outside the gene matches: 9.

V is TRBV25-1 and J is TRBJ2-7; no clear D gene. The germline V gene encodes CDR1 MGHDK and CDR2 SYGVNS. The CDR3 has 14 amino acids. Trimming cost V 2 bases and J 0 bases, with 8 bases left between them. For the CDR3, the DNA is TGTGCCAGCAGTGAACAGAGGAGCTCCTACGAGCAGTACTTC. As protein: CASSEQRSSYEQYF.

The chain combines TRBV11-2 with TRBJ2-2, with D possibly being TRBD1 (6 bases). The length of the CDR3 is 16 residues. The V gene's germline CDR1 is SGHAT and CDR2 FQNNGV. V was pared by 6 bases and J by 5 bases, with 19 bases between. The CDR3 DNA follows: TGTGCCAGCAGAGGGATGGGGGCAGAACCTACCGGGGAGCTGTTTTTT. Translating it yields CASRGMGAEPTGELFF.

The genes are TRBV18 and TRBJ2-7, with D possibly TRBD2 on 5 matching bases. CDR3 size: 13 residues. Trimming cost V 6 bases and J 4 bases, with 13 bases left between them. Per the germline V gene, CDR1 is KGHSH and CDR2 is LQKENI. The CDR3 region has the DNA TGTGCCAGCTCCCCAGGACGGGAATACGAGCAGTACTTC. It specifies CASSPGREYEQYF.

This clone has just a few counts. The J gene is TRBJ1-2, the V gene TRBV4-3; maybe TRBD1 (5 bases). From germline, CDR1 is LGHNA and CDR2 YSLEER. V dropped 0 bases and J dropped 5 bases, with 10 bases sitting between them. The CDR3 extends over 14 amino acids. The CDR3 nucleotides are TGCGCCAGCAGCCAAGAGGGGCGGCAGTATGGCTACACCTTC. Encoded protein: CASSQEGRQYGYTF.

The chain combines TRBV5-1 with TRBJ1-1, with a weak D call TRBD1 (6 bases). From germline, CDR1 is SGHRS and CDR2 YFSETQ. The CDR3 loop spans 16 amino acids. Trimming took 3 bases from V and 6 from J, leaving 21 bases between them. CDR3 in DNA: TGCGCCAGCAGCTGGGACGTGCAGGGGAAGATGGCTGAAGCTTTCTTT. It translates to CASSWDVQGKMAEAFF.